This is a list of T cell receptor beta chains from one sample in a study of technical replicates of blood from several donors. The protocol was immunoSEQ multiplex PCR, while the TCRdb copy is restricted to in-frame clones and leaves out a portion. Of 100,000 or so clones listed, about 95% were seen once; the top ten hold just over 0.2%. Sequenced: T cells isolated from PBMCs. The receptors derive from a human donor in good health. The CDR3 runs from the conserved cysteine through the conserved F or W. A D gene is named only where the DNA matches it firmly. The size field is filled for only some rows; it gives once, few, many or a size class.

J,size,D,V,CDR3,DNA
TRBJ2-7,.,TRBD2,TRBV19,CASSGLAGGIYEQYF,TGTGCCAGCTCCGGACTAGCGGGAGGGATTTACGAGCAGTACTTC
TRBJ2-2,once,TRBD1,TRBV28,CASSLPSFLDRGHTGELFF,TGTGCCAGCAGTTTACCCAGTTTCCTAGACAGGGGGCATACCGGGGAGCTGTTTTTT
TRBJ2-5,once,TRBD2,TRBV7-9,CASSPSRAGEETQYF,TGTGCCAGCAGCCCCAGTAGGGCGGGGGAAGAGACCCAGTACTTC
TRBJ2-3,.,TRBD2,TRBV4-1,CASSQDGLTGGTTDTQYF,TGCGCCAGCAGCCAAGATGGCTTAACGGGGGGAACCACAGATACGCAGTATTTT
TRBJ2-7,.,.,TRBV5-1,CASTLGPTEAYEQYF,TGCGCCAGCACCTTGGGCCCAACGGAGGCCTACGAGCAGTACTTC
TRBJ2-1,once,.,TRBV9,CASSPPADEQFF,TGTGCCAGCAGCCCACCAGCGGATGAGCAGTTCTTC
TRBJ1-3,.,.,TRBV18,CASSPQRGGSGNTIYF,TGTGCCAGCTCACCCCAAAGGGGGGGCTCTGGAAACACCATATATTTT
TRBJ2-5,.,.,TRBV19,CASSIAARRDRASSGALTQYF,TGTGCCAGTAGTATAGCGGCGAGAAGGGACAGGGCCTCTAGCGGGGCCTTGACCCAGTACTTC
TRBJ1-1,.,TRBD1,TRBV28,CASSFLRQGAFF,TGTGCCAGCAGTTTTCTTAGACAGGGAGCTTTCTTT
TRBJ1-5,.,.,TRBV2,CASSDRASNQPQHF,TGTGCCAGCAGTGACAGGGCCAGCAATCAGCCCCAGCATTTT
TRBJ2-5,.,.,TRBV7-9,CASSSSYRSLKETQYF,TGTGCCAGCAGCTCCTCCTATAGAAGCTTAAAAGAGACCCAGTACTTC
TRBJ2-5,.,.,TRBV7-9,CASSYRSGVQETQYF,TGTGCCAGCAGCTATAGATCGGGAGTACAAGAGACCCAGTACTTC
TRBJ1-3,.,.,TRBV29-1,CSGRTGKRNTIYF,TGCAGCGGACGAACAGGGAAGAGAAACACCATATATTTT
TRBJ2-1,.,TRBD1,TRBV6-5,CASSYSGTVYNEQFF,TGTGCCAGCAGTTACAGTGGGACAGTATACAATGAGCAGTTCTTC
TRBJ2-3,.,TRBD2,TRBV28,CASSLGLAGAGDTQYF,TGTGCCAGCAGTTTGGGTCTAGCGGGAGCCGGGGATACGCAGTATTTT
TRBJ1-1,.,.,TRBV29-1,CSVGGSEAFF,TGCAGCGTAGGAGGATCTGAAGCTTTCTTT
TRBJ2-2,.,.,TRBV6-1,CASPQFVTGELFF,TGTGCCAGCCCCCAATTTGTGACCGGGGAGCTGTTTTTT
TRBJ1-3,.,TRBD1,TRBV11-2,CASSTRDSEYSGNTIYF,TGTGCCAGCAGCACTAGGGACAGCGAATACTCTGGAAACACCATATATTTT
TRBJ1-2,once,.,TRBV6-5,CASSYEGVGYGYTF,TGTGCCAGCAGTTACGAAGGGGTGGGCTATGGCTACACCTTC
TRBJ2-5,.,TRBD1,TRBV29-1,CSVEQGALQETQYF,TGCAGCGTTGAACAGGGGGCTTTGCAAGAGACCCAGTACTTC
TRBJ2-7,.,.,TRBV4-1,CASSQDISQLIYEQYF,TGCGCCAGCAGCCAAGATATCTCCCAACTGATTTACGAGCAGTACTTC
TRBJ1-5,.,.,TRBV19,CASIGGASNQPQHF,TGTGCCAGTATAGGAGGGGCGAGCAATCAGCCCCAGCATTTT
TRBJ1-2,.,.,TRBV18,CASSPPQGGYTF,TGTGCCAGCTCACCACCACAGGGAGGCTACACCTTC
TRBJ2-1,.,TRBD2,TRBV2,CVGGLSLGNEQFF,TGTGTCGGGGGGTTAAGTTTGGGTAATGAGCAGTTCTTC
TRBJ2-2,.,.,TRBV4-1,CASSLTGAGAFTGELFF,TGCGCCAGCAGCCTTACGGGGGCGGGAGCGTTTACCGGGGAGCTGTTTTTT
TRBJ2-7,.,TRBD2,TRBV5-4,CASSRDYSSYEQYF,TGTGCCAGCAGCCGGGACTACTCGTCCTACGAGCAGTACTTC
TRBJ2-7,.,TRBD1,TRBV28,CASRIRDRGSYEQYF,TGTGCCAGCAGGATCCGGGACAGGGGCTCCTACGAGCAGTACTTC
TRBJ1-2,.,.,TRBV27,CASNPHGGREGYGYTF,TGTGCCAGCAATCCACATGGGGGCAGGGAGGGCTATGGCTACACCTTC
TRBJ2-1,.,.,TRBV6-4,CASSDRSHDNEQFF,TGTGCCAGCAGTGACCGTTCACACGACAATGAGCAGTTCTTC
TRBJ2-3,.,.,TRBV2,CASSSRGSGGGTTDTQYF,TGTGCCAGCAGTTCCCGCGGTTCGGGTGGGGGGACGACAGATACGCAGTATTTT
TRBJ2-3,once,.,TRBV10-1,CASRGQTDTQYF,TGCGCCAGCAGAGGACAGACAGATACGCAGTATTTT
TRBJ2-7,.,TRBD2,TRBV27,CASSHLAGTGEQYF,TGTGCCAGCAGTCACCTAGCGGGAACGGGCGAGCAGTACTTC
TRBJ2-1,.,TRBD2,TRBV7-9,CASSLVRTSGHFSYNEQFF,TGTGCCAGCAGCTTAGTAAGGACTAGCGGACATTTCTCCTACAATGAGCAGTTCTTC
TRBJ2-3,.,TRBD2,TRBV2,CASRDLGLETDTQYF,TGTGCCAGCAGGGACTTGGGACTAGAAACAGATACGCAGTATTTT
TRBJ1-2,.,TRBD1,TRBV4-1,CASSQDVSDRGKGYTF,TGCGCCAGCAGCCAAGATGTTTCGGACAGGGGGAAGGGCTACACCTTC
TRBJ1-2,.,.,TRBV19,CASSIRYGGANYGYTF,TGTGCCAGTAGTATTCGTTATGGCGGGGCTAACTATGGCTACACCTTC
TRBJ2-1,.,.,TRBV10-3,CAISRTDRWNEQFF,TGTGCCATCAGTAGGACAGACCGTTGGAATGAGCAGTTCTTC
TRBJ2-5,once,.,TRBV2,CASTIRETQYF,TGTGCCAGCACTATCCGGGAGACCCAGTACTTC
TRBJ1-2,.,TRBD1,TRBV5-1,CASSTLPGTGGYTF,TGCGCCAGCAGCACGTTACCCGGGACAGGTGGCTACACCTTC
TRBJ1-1,.,.,TRBV7-3,CASSLTGVGNTEAFF,TGTGCCAGCAGCTTAACGGGAGTTGGGAACACTGAAGCTTTCTTT
TRBJ1-4,once,.,TRBV7-2,CASSLVAGRGIGEKLFF,TGTGCCAGCAGCTTAGTGGCAGGGAGGGGGATCGGAGAAAAACTGTTTTTT
TRBJ1-2,.,.,TRBV28,CASMRNTNYGYTF,TGTGCCAGCATGAGGAACACTAACTATGGCTACACCTTC
TRBJ2-1,.,.,TRBV21-1,CASSSPRDRDRNEQFF,TGTGCCAGCAGCTCTCCCCGGGACAGGGATAGGAATGAGCAGTTCTTC
TRBJ2-7,.,.,TRBV5-8,CASSRGYEQYF,TGTGCCAGCAGCCGCGGATACGAGCAGTACTTC
TRBJ2-3,.,TRBD2,TRBV5-4,CASSLGPATSAFTTDTQYF,TGTGCCAGCAGCTTGGGACCGGCTACTAGCGCCTTCACCACAGATACGCAGTATTTT
TRBJ1-2,.,.,TRBV7-9,CASSINREANYGYTF,TGTGCCAGCAGCATCAACAGGGAAGCTAACTATGGCTACACCTTC